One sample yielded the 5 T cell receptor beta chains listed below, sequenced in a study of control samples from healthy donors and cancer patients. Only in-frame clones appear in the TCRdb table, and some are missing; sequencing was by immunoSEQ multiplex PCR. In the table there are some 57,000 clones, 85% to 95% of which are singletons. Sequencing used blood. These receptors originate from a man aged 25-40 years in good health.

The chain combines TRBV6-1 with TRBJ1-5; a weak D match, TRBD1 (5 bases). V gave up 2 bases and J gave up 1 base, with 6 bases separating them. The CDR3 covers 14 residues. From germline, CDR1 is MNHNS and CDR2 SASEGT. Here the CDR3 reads CASSEQGSNQPQHF. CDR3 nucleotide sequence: TGTGCCAGCAGTGAACAGGGAAGCAATCAGCCCCAGCATTTT.

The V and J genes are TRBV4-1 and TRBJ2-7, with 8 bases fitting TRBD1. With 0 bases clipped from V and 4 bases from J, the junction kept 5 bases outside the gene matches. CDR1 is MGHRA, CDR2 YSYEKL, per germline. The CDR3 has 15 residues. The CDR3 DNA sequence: TGCGCCAGCAGCCAAGATACCAGGGGGCCTTACGAGCAGTACTTC. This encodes CASSQDTRGPYEQYF.

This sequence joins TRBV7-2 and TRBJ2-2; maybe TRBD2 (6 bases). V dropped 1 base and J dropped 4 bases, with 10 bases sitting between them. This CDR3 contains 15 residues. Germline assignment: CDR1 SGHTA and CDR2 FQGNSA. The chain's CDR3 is CASSLVEGLTGELFF. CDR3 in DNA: TGTGCCAGCAGCTTAGTAGAGGGACTCACCGGGGAGCTGTTTTTT.

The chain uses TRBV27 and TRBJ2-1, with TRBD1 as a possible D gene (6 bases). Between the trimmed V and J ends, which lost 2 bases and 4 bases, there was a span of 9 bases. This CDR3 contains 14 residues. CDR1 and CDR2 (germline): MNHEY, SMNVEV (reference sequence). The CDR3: CASSLGGPYNEQFF. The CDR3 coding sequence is TGTGCCAGCAGTTTAGGGGGCCCGTACAATGAGCAGTTCTTC.

The CDR3 spells CASGQGRSLEQFF. The CDR3 coding sequence is TGTGCCAGCGGACAGGGAAGATCCCTGGAGCAGTTCTTC. The rearrangement links TRBV6-5 to TRBJ2-1, with TRBD1 identical over 8 bases. Germline V lookup: CDR1 MNHEY, CDR2 SVGAGI. The CDR3 length is 13 residues. J was trimmed by 10 bases and V by 8 bases; bases with no gene match: 10.